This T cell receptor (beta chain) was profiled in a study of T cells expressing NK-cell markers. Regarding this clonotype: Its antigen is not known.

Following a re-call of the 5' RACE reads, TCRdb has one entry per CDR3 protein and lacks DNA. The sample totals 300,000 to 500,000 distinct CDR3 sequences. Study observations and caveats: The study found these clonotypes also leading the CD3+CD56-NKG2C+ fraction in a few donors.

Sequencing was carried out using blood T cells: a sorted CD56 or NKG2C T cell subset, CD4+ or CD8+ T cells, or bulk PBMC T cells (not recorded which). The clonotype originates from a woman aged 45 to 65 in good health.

The CDR3: CSARDRKRGVQFF. The rearrangement joins TRBV20-1 to TRBJ2-1; TCRdb selects TRBD1, and the lack of DNA leaves this call unchecked. CDR3 length: 13 amino acids. CDR1 is DFQATT and CDR2 is SNEGSKA in the germline V gene (reference sequence).